A single sample is the source of the 8 T cell receptor beta chains below, sequenced in a study of T-cell memory formation after mild COVID-19. TCRdb passed the 5' RACE reads through MiXCR, listing each CDR3 protein once. The table lists approximately 180,000 distinct CDR3 sequences, approximately 16% of them singletons. Source material: PBMCs or a T cell subset sorted from them (not recorded which). Receptors originate from an adult woman who had mild COVID-19 (a few samples of this study predate the infection). Cell type and time point are not known.

This clonotype has a handful of counts. V usage is TRBV24-1 and J usage is TRBJ2-1; D unresolved. The CDR3 runs to 13 residues. The germline gives CDR1 KGHDR, CDR2 SFDVKD. Trimming took 7 bases from V and 4 from J, leaving 10 bases between them. The CDR3 DNA reads TGTGCCACCAGCGAGTGGCTTTACAATGAGCAGTTCTTC. This sequence encodes CATSEWLYNEQFF.

This chain joins TRBV20-1 and TRBJ1-2; D is undetermined. Germline V lookup: CDR1 DFQATT, CDR2 SNEGSKA (reference sequence). With 1 base removed from V and 2 bases from J, the gap between germline ends came to 8 bases. The CDR3 extends over 13 amino acids. The CDR3 protein is CSARAGSNYGYTF. CDR3 sequence (DNA): TGCAGTGCTAGAGCGGGCAGCAACTATGGCTACACCTTC.

This clonotype showed up just a few times. The chain has TRBV6-5 and TRBJ1-5; 10 nucleotides line up with TRBD1. The CDR3 sequence is 13 residues long. Germline V gene lookup returns CDR1 MNHEY and CDR2 SVGAGI. V lost 9 bases, J lost 3 bases, and 2 bases stayed unmatched. This CDR3 is CASGQGDNQPQHF. CDR3 DNA sequence: TGTGCCAGTGGACAGGGGGACAATCAGCCCCAGCATTTT.

Comments on this clonotype: A read error may account for a junction end that differs from germline. The chain joins TRBV10-2 to TRBJ2-3; unclear D gene. This CDR3 is 15 amino acids long. The germline V gene encodes CDR1 WSHSY and CDR2 SAAADI. CDR3 in amino acids: CASRESPTSTDTQYF. The CDR3 DNA follows: TGCGCCAGCAGGGAGTCCCCTACGAGCACAGATACGCAGTATTTT.

In this sample, this clonotype turned up a few times. The chain carries TRBV9 and TRBJ2-2; tentative D call: TRBD2 (7 bases). CDR3 size: 15 residues. V gave up 3 bases and J gave up 3 bases, with 12 bases separating them. Germline V lookup: CDR1 SGDLS, CDR2 YYNGEE. CDR3 protein: CASSARGADTGELFF. The CDR3 coding sequence is TGTGCCAGCAGCGCCCGGGGGGCCGACACCGGGGAGCTGTTTTTT.

This clonotype appeared a few times. This chain connects TRBV5-1 to TRBJ2-2; 8 bases are a match to TRBD1. This CDR3 comprises 17 residues. J gave up 5 bases and V 4 bases, and 13 bases lay outside the gene matches. In germline, CDR1 is SGHRS, CDR2 YFSETQ. CDR3 in DNA: TGCGCCAGCAGCATATATGACGGACAGGGAGTAACCGGGGAGCTGTTTTTT. Its translation: CASSIYDGQGVTGELFF. Full variable domain (missing parts from reference TRBV5-1 and TRBJ2-2): KAGVTQTPRYLIKTRGQQVTLSCSPISGHRSVSWYQQTPGQGLQFLFEYFSETQRNKGNFPGRFSGRQFSNSRSEMNVSTLELGDSALYLCASSIYDGQGVTGELFFGEGSRLTVL.

There are a few counts of this clonotype. V and J are TRBV7-2 and TRBJ1-2; D perhaps matches TRBD1 (5 bases). This CDR3 contains 15 residues. The V gene's germline CDR1 is SGHTA and CDR2 FQGNSA. V was trimmed by 0 bases and J by 6 bases, leaving 14 bases between them. The CDR3 bases are TGTGCCAGCAGCTTAGCGGCGACAGAGCGCCATGGCTACACCTTC. Translating it yields CASSLAATERHGYTF.

This clonotype has a handful of counts. The chain recombines TRBV5-1 with TRBJ1-2; the D is unclear. Germline V gene lookup returns CDR1 SGHRS and CDR2 YFSETQ. The ends were cut back, 1 base at V and 2 bases at J, with 6 bases in the middle. This CDR3 spans 13 amino acids. The CDR3 reads CASSLTENYGYTF. The CDR3 coding sequence is TGCGCCAGCAGCTTGACAGAAAACTATGGCTACACCTTC. Full variable domain (outside the CDR3, taken from reference TRBV5-1 and TRBJ1-2): KAGVTQTPRYLIKTRGQQVTLSCSPISGHRSVSWYQQTPGQGLQFLFEYFSETQRNKGNFPGRFSGRQFSNSRSEMNVSTLELGDSALYLCASSLTENYGYTFGSGTRLTVV.